This TCR beta chain was captured in a study of T cell changes during pregnancy in multiple sclerosis. CDR1 is KGHSH and CDR2 is LQKENI in the germline V gene. There are 14 residues in the CDR3. V dropped 3 bases and J dropped 2; count of bases not matched to a gene: 3. This table comes from immunoSEQ multiplex PCR, and its TCRdb copy is limited to in-frame clones, with some not included. This table holds some 48,000 clones, around 96% found once. The material sequenced was peripheral blood, taken in the second trimester of pregnancy. The chain is built from TRBV18 and TRBJ1-2; 7 bases align to TRBD1. This TCR derives from a female donor with multiple sclerosis, enrolled in a pregnancy study. Here the CDR3 reads CASSPQQGNYGYTF. The CDR3 region has the DNA TGTGCCAGCTCACCCCAACAGGGGAACTATGGCTACACCTTC.